This T cell receptor (beta chain) is from a study of T-cell memory formation after mild COVID-19 (dated by TCRdb to the early 2020s). Regarding the research as a whole: Most TCR sequence clusters were specific to one of the two donors. Two young, previously healthy adult volunteers made up the cohort, one male and one female. In a couple of donors, T-cell clones that expanded and contracted after mild COVID-19 were followed by sequencing TCRalpha and TCRbeta repertoires longitudinally.

Sequencing was carried out with an Illumina NovaSeq 6000. Using 5'RACE with constant-segment primers, TCRalpha and TCRbeta cDNA libraries were constructed, with sample barcodes and unique molecular identifiers added in the process. Trizol reagent was used to extract RNA from every sample. The libraries were amplified in two PCR steps, and the second step added a second sample barcode and Illumina TruSeq adapters. Sequencing of libraries was performed on an Illumina NovaSeq with 2 x 150 bp paired-end reads. In the source study's methods: With migec v1.2.7, reads were demultiplexed and then collapsed into UMI-guided consensus sequences. With mixcr v2.1.11, UMI consensuses were aligned to TRA and TRB V and J templates and assembled into clonotypes. A clonotype was counted as expanded or contracted only if both edgeR and NoisET called the change significant, with noise models trained on biological replicates. edgeR calls used a false discovery rate-adjusted p below 0.01 and a log2 fold-change threshold of 1. As an exploratory analysis of dynamics, max-normalized trajectories of the 1000 most abundant clonotypes were examined by PCA with hierarchical clustering. The CD4 or CD8 phenotype of responding clones was assigned using the separately sequenced CD4+ and CD8+ repertoires. The public reads were reanalyzed by TCRdb: fastp trimming at Q25, MiXCR alignment, in-frame beta chains only. Rows with one shared CDR3 protein collapse into an entry with the most common genes and DNA. What appears here as the V and J calls and clone size reflects TCRdb's work, not the paper's. The sample has more than 80,000 distinct CDR3 sequences on record, about 18% of them singletons. Around 28% of the sample lies in the top ten.

Results the study describes overall, beyond this receptor: Only two mild cases were covered by the study, and larger cohorts that include severe cases with pre-infection samples were considered necessary. Contracting CD4+ clones appeared mostly in the CM and EM memory subsets, whereas CD8+ clones were enriched in EMRA. Clones that contracted from day 15 to 85 showed balanced CD4/CD8 phenotypes, whereas a second wave of clones that expanded from day 15 to 37 leaned towards CD4+. The second-wave clones that peaked on day 37 were not confirmed to be SARS-CoV-2 specific. Some responding clones were detected in pre-infection memory, which suggested that pre-existing cross-reactive memory T cells had joined the SARS-CoV-2 response.

CDR1 and CDR2 were assigned from the germline V gene as SGHRS and YFSETQ. From the cysteine up to the phenylalanine, the CDR3 has a length of 16 residues. The read is trimmed to its CDR3 DNA, 48 bases read in frame from base 1. As concerns this clonotype: Its recognized antigen is unknown. The junction differs from germline at one of its ends, possibly a read error.

Ficoll-Paque density gradient centrifugation was used to isolate PBMCs. The source material was PBMCs or a T cell subset sorted from them (not recorded which). This receptor was obtained from an adult woman who had mild COVID-19 (a few samples of this study predate the infection). The sample titles of this study are shuffled in the database, so cell type and time point are left out; the donor was told from shared clones. This receptor chain uses TRBV5-1 and TRBJ1-3; the D gene lacks a confident call. The nucleotide sequence reads as follows: TGCGCCAGCAGTTTGGGATTCGAGGGCTCTGGAAACACCATATATTTT. This encodes CASSLGFEGSGNTIYF. With all but the CDR3 taken from the reference TRBV5-1 and TRBJ1-3 genes, the full variable domain is: KAGVTQTPRYLIKTRGQQVTLSCSPISGHRSVSWYQQTPGQGLQFLFEYFSETQRNKGNFPGRFSGRQFSNSRSEMNVSTLELGDSALYLCASSLGFEGSGNTIYFGEGSWLTVV.